This TCR beta chain was captured in a study of cytomegalovirus exposure and HLA in healthy donors. Study-wide results and caveats: On later analysis, the bulk of CMV-associated TCR beta chains appeared to be HLA-restricted. Among the most significant clusters, several appeared linked to common viral pathogens in a later analysis. Specificity for CMV antigens was confirmed in vitro for three of the CMV-associated chains.

The PCR was carried out with 60 Vbeta primers and 13 Jbeta primers. Profiled with immunoSEQ multiplex PCR; TCRdb holds only in-frame clones, not every one. There are about 120,000 clones in the sample, with 3.6% held by the top ten. Germline assignment: CDR1 SGHRS and CDR2 YFSETQ. The trim removed 5 bases at V and 2 bases at J, leaving 9 bases unmatched. This CDR3 has 15 residues. Note on this clone: The antigen is undetermined.

The chain links TRBV5-1 to TRBJ1-1; 7 bases match TRBD1. The TCR comes from a man younger than 30 in good health and CMV-seronegative. The sequenced sample consisted of PBMCs. Here the CDR3 reads CASRGTGAVNTEAFF. For the CDR3, the DNA is TGCGCCAGCAGGGGAACAGGGGCGGTTAACACTGAAGCTTTCTTT.